This T cell receptor beta chain was observed in a study of shared clonotypes between healthy human individuals. Notes on the study in general: The low donor count limited represented genetic and exposure-history diversity.

The CDR3 is made up of 15 amino acids. V lost 4 bases and J lost 4, with 14 bases in between. Germline V gene data show CDR1 as MGHDK and CDR2 as SYGVNS. Using immunoSEQ multiplex PCR, the repertoire was profiled, and TCRdb retains in-frame clones only, with some absent. The table has some 1,400,000 clones, more than 95% seen once. Comments on this clone: Its target is not known.

The source is a man between 25 and 39 years old in good health. Source material: naive CD4+ T cells sorted from blood. Regarding subset: CD45RA+ positively selected. This chain joins TRBV25-1 and TRBJ2-1; either TRBD1 or TRBD2 may fit D (5 bases each). The CDR3 loop is CASSALGTFYNEQFF. In nucleotides, the CDR3 is TGTGCCAGCAGTGCCCTGGGGACGTTTTACAATGAGCAGTTCTTC. Combining the CDR3 with reference TRBV25-1 and TRBJ2-1 gives the whole variable domain EADIYQTPRYLVIGTGKKITLECSQTMGHDKMYWYQQDPGMELHLIHYSYGVNSTEKGDLSSESTVSRIRTEHFPLTLESARPSHTSQYLCASSALGTFYNEQFFGPGTRLTVL.